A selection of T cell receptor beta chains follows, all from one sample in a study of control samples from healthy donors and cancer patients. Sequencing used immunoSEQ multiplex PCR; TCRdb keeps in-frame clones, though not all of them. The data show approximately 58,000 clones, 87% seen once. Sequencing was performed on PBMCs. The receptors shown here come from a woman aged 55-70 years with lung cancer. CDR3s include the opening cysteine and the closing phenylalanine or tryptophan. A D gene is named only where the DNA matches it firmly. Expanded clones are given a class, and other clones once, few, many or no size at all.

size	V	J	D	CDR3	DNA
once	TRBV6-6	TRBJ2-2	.	CASSLERWELFF	TGTGCCAGCAGCCTCGAACGATGGGAGCTGTTTTTT
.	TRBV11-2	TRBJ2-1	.	CASSLGLGGYNEQFF	TGTGCCAGCAGCTTAGGGCTGGGGGGATACAATGAGCAGTTCTTC
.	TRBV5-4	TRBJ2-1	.	CASSLEAGNEQFF	TGTGCCAGCAGCTTGGAAGCCGGCAATGAGCAGTTCTTC
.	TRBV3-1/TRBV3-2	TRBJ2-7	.	CASGGLEQYF	TGTGCCAGCGGGGGACTCGAGCAGTACTTC
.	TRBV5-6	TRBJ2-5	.	CASSLRETQYF	TGTGCCAGCAGCTTGAGGGAGACCCAGTACTTC
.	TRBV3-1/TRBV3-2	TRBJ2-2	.	CASSQGGRVDTGELFF	TGTGCCAGCAGCCAGGGGGGCAGGGTAGACACCGGGGAGCTGTTTTTT
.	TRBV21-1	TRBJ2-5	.	CASSKGEGTSGGYQETQYF	TGTGCCAGCAGCAAAGGGGAGGGGACTAGCGGGGGATACCAAGAGACCCAGTACTTC
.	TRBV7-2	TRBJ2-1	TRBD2	CASSKTSGYNEQFF	TGTGCCAGCAGCAAAACTAGCGGGTATAATGAGCAGTTCTTC
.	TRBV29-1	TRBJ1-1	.	CSVEDGLNTEAFF	TGCAGCGTCGAAGACGGGTTGAACACTGAAGCTTTCTTT
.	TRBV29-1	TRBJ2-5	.	CSVEALRETQYF	TGCAGCGTTGAAGCCCTTCGGGAGACCCAGTACTTC
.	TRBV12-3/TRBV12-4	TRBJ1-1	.	CASSLARDTEAFF	TGTGCCAGCAGTCTTGCCCGGGACACTGAAGCTTTCTTT
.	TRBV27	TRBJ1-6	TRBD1	CASSRGQDNSPLHF	TGTGCCAGCAGCCGCGGACAGGATAATTCACCCCTCCACTTT
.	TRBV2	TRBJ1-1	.	CASKGSYSEGTEAFF	TGTGCCAGCAAGGGATCGTACAGTGAGGGTACTGAAGCTTTCTTT
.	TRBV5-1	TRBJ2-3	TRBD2	CASSLALAGVTTDTQYF	TGCGCCAGCAGCTTGGCCCTAGCGGGAGTGACGACAGATACGCAGTATTTT
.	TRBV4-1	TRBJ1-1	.	CASSQDRGSEAFF	TGCGCCAGCAGCCAAGACAGGGGTTCTGAAGCTTTCTTT
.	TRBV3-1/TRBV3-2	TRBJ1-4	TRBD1	CASSHRGNEKLFF	TGTGCCAGCAGCCACAGGGGGAATGAAAAACTGTTTTTT